Detailed here is one T cell receptor beta chain. The data belong to a study of siplizumab effects on memory and regulatory T cells. Trimming removed 1 base from V and 9 bases from J; junction bases left unmatched: 4. The germline gives CDR1 SGHNT, CDR2 YENEEA. The CDR3 length is 15 residues. Sequencing was performed with immunoSEQ multiplex PCR; in TCRdb, only in-frame clones are kept and a portion is missing. The sample has 100,000 to 110,000 clones; 85% to 95% are singletons. The TCR was taken from a human donor in good health. The sample was non-Treg CD4+ T cells sorted from blood. The J gene is TRBJ2-1, the V gene TRBV11-3, with 12 bases aligning to TRBD2. The CDR3 loop reads CASSLGASGRGEQFF. The CDR3 region has the DNA TGTGCCAGCAGCTTAGGCGCTAGCGGGAGGGGTGAGCAGTTCTTC.